A few counts support the clone carrying this T cell receptor (beta chain). Its specificity is not known. These data originate in a study of beta chain features in type 1 diabetes. Germline assignment: CDR1 SGHTS and CDR2 YDEGEE. J was trimmed by 8 bases and V by 4 bases; bases with no gene match: 11. The CDR3 runs 14 residues. Study-level findings and limits: Whether TCRB rearrangement is influenced by HLA type went unresolved here. Researchers cautioned that cDNA sequencing could over-represent cells with high TCR expression.

Every bit of the isolated RNA underwent reverse transcription, so sequencing read expressed TCRB transcripts. This table comes from immunoSEQ multiplex PCR, and its TCRdb copy is limited to in-frame clones, with some not included. The sample lists fewer than 200,000 clones; less than 9.5% were seen once. The specimen was central memory CD4+ T cells from blood. The J gene is TRBJ1-2, the V gene TRBV5-8; 7 bases are shared with TRBD1. The TCR sequence derives from a man younger than 35 in good health. The CDR3 here is CASSPETGLVGYTF. For the CDR3, the DNA is TGTGCCAGCAGCCCAGAGACAGGGTTGGTGGGCTACACCTTC.